The entry below gives a single T cell receptor (beta chain) sequence along with its context. Its antigen is as yet unknown. The entry originates in a study of T cell responses to AZD1222 COVID-19 vaccine. Across the whole study: Some second doses came at about 4 weeks and others at about 12 weeks; these were pooled.

CDR1 and CDR2 (germline): SQVTM, ANQGSEA. Trimming removed 7 bases from V and 3 bases from J, with 10 bases in between. The CDR3 runs 13 residues. Whole-study findings and limits: Increases in Spike-specific TCR breadth and depth were seen after two AZD1222 doses. The span of vaccine-associated CD4 TCRs extended across spike, with dominance at 160-218 and 743-854. Donors were largely white British and mainly female; clonal diversity was possibly underestimated.

Profiling relied on immunoSEQ multiplex PCR, and the TCRdb table lists in-frame clones only, not all of them. The sample carries over 100,000 clones, about nine tenths recorded once. The sequencing used peripheral blood, collected on day 0 of AZD1222 vaccination. The rearrangement joins TRBV29-1 to TRBJ1-6; the D gene is possibly TRBD1 (6 bases). The receptor was isolated from an adult in good health. The CDR3 here is CSARDNYNSPLHF. The CDR3 DNA sequence: TGCAGCGCTCGGGACAACTATAATTCACCCCTCCACTTT.